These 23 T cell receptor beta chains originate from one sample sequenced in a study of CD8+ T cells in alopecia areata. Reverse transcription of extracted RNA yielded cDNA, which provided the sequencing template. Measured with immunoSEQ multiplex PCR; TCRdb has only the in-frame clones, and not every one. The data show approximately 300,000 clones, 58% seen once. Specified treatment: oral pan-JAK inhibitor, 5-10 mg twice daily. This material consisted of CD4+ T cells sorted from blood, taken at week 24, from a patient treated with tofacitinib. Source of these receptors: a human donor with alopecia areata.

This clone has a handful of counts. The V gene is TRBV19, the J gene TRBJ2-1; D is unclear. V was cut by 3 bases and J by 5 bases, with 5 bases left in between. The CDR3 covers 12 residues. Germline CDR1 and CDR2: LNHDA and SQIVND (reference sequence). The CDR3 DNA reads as TGTGCCAGTAGTATGGTTAACAATGAGCAGTTCTTC. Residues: CASSMVNNEQFF. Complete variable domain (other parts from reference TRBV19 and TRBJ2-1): DGGITQSPKYLFRKEGQNVTLSCEQNLNHDAMYWYRQDPGQGLRLIYYSQIVNDFQKGDIAEGYSVSREKKESFPLTVTSAQKNPTAFYLCASSMVNNEQFFGPGTRLTVL.

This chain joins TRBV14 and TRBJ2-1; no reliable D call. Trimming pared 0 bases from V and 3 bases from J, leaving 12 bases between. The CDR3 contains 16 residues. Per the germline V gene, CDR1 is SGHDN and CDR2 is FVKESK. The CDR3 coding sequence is TGTGCCAGCAGCCAAGAGCTCGGCAGCCACTACAATGAGCAGTTCTTC. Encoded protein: CASSQELGSHYNEQFF.

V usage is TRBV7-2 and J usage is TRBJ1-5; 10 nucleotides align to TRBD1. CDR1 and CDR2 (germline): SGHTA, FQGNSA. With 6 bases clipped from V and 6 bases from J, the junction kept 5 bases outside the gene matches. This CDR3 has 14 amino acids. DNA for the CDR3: TGTGCCAGCAGGCGACAGGGGGCCGGTCAGCCCCAGCATTTT. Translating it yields CASRRQGAGQPQHF.

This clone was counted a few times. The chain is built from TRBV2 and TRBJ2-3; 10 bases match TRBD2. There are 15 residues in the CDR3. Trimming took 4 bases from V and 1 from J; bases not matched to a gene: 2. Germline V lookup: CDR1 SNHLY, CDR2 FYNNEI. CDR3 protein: CASSVTSGGTDTQYF. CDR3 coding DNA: TGTGCCAGCAGTGTTACTAGCGGGGGCACAGATACGCAGTATTTT. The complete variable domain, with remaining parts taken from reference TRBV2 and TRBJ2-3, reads EPEVTQTPSHQVTQMGQEVILRCVPISNHLYFYWYRQILGQKVEFLVSFYNNEISEKSEIFDDQFSVERPDGSNFTLKIRSTKLEDSAMYFCASSVTSGGTDTQYFGPGTRLTVL.

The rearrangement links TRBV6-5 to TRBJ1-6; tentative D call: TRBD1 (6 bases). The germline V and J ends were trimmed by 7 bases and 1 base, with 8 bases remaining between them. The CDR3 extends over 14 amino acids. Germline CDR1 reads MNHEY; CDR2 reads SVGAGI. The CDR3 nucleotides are TGTGCCAGCACAGGGGAGTCCTATAATTCACCCCTCCACTTT. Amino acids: CASTGESYNSPLHF.

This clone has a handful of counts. CDR3 bases: TGTGCCAGCAGTTCCCTCAGGGAGGAAGGCTACACCTTC. Translation: CASSSLREEGYTF. The chain joins TRBV27 to TRBJ1-2; D is perhaps TRBD1 (5 bases). V was shortened by 4 bases and J by 8 bases, with 14 bases between the two germline ends. Per germline, CDR1 MNHEY and CDR2 SMNVEV (reference sequence). This CDR3 is 13 amino acids long.

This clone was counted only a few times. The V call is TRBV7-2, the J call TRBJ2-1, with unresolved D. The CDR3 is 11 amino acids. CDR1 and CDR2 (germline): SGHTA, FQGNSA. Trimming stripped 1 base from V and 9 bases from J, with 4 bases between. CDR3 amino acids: CASSLVVEQFF. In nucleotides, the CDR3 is TGTGCCAGCAGCTTAGTAGTTGAGCAGTTCTTC.

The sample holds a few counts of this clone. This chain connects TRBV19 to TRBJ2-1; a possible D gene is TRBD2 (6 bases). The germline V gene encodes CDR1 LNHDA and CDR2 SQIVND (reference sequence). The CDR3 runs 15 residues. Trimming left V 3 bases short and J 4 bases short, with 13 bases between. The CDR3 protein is CASSIRGSGYNEQFF. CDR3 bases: TGTGCCAGTAGTATCCGGGGGAGTGGGTACAATGAGCAGTTCTTC.

CDR3 residues: CASSELAGGPGEQFF. The DNA for the CDR3 is TGTGCCAGCAGCGAACTAGCGGGGGGGCCCGGTGAGCAGTTCTTC. The chain has TRBV2 and TRBJ2-1; TRBD2 matches at 13 bases. Germline V gene data show CDR1 as SNHLY and CDR2 as FYNNEI. V shed 6 bases, J shed 9 bases, and the junction held 8 bases outside the gene matches. CDR3 size: 15 residues.

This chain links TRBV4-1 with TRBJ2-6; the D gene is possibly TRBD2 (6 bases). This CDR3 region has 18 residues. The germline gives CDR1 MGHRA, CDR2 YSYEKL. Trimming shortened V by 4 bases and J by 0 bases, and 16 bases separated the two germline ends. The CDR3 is CASSRPGGASSGANVLTF. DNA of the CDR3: TGCGCCAGCAGCCGACCTGGCGGGGCGAGCTCTGGGGCCAACGTCCTGACTTTC.

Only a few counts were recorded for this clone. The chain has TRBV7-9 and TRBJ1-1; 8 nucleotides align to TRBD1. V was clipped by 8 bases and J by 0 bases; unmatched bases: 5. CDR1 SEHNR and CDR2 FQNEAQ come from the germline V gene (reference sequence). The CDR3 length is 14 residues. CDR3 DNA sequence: TGTGCCAGCCGGGACAGGCCCATGAACACTGAAGCTTTCTTT. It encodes CASRDRPMNTEAFF.

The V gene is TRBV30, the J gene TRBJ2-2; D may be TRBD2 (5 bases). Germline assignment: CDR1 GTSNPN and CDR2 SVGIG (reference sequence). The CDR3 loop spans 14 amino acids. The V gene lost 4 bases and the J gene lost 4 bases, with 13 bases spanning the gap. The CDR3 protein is CAWNGGRGTGELFF. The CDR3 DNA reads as TGTGCCTGGAATGGAGGCCGAGGCACCGGGGAGCTGTTTTTT.

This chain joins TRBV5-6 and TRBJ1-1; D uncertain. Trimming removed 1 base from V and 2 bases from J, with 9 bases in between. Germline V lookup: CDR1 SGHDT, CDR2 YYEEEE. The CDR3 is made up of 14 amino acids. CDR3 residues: CASSLFGTNTEAFF. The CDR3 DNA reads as TGTGCCAGCAGCTTGTTCGGCACAAACACTGAAGCTTTCTTT.

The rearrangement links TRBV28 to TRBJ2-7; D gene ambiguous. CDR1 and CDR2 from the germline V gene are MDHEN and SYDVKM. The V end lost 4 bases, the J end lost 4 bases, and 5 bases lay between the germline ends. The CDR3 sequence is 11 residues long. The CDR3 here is CASSSLYEQYF. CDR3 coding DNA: TGTGCCAGCAGTTCCCTTTACGAGCAGTACTTC.

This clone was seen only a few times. The CDR3 region is CAISRGGSSYEQYF. The CDR3, as DNA: TGTGCCATCAGTCGGGGGGGCAGCTCCTACGAGCAGTACTTC. V usage is TRBV10-3 and J usage is TRBJ2-7, with TRBD2 identical over 8 bases. This CDR3 has 14 amino acids. The germline CDR1 and CDR2 sequences are ENHRY and SYGVKD. The junction had 3 bases not matched to a gene; V was cut back by 5 bases and J by 0 bases.

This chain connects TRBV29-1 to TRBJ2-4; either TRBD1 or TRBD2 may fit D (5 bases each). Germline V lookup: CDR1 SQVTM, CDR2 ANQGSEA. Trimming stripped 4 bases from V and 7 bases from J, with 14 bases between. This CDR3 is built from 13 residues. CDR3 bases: TGCAGCGTTGTAAGGCAGGGCGGGAACATTCAGTACTTC. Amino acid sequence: CSVVRQGGNIQYF.

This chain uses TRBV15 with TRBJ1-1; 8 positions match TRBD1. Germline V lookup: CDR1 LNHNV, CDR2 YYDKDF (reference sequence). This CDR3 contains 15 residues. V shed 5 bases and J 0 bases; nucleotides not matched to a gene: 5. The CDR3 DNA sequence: TGTGCCACCAGCGGATGGACAGGGATGAACACTGAAGCTTTCTTT. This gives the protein CATSGWTGMNTEAFF.

CDR3 nucleotide sequence: TGCAGCGTTGGGGGACAGGGGATCTCTGGAAACACCATATATTTT. Its protein is CSVGGQGISGNTIYF. The V gene is TRBV29-1, the J gene TRBJ1-3, with 10 bases that match TRBD1. The length of the CDR3 is 15 residues. V was clipped by 4 bases and J by 0 bases; unmatched bases: 3. In germline, CDR1 is SQVTM, CDR2 ANQGSEA.

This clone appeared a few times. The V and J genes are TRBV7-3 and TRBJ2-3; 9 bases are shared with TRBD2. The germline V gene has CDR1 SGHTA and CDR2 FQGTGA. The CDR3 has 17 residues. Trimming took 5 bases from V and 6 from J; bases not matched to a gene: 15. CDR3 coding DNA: TGTGCCAGCAGCGAGGTCGAGCGGGGGGTCCCGTATGATACGCAGTATTTT. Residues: CASSEVERGVPYDTQYF.

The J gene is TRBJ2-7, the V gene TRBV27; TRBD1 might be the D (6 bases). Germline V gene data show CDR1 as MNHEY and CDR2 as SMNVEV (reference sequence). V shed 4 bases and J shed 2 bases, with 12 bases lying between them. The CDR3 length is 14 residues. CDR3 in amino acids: CASSSAEGAYEQYF. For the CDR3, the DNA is TGTGCCAGCAGTTCGGCCGAGGGGGCCTACGAGCAGTACTTC.

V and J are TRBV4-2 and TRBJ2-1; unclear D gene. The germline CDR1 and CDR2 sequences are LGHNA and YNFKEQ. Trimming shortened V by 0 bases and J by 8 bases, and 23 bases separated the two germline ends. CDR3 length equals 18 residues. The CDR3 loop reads CASSQEDPATTILDEQFF. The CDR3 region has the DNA TGTGCCAGCAGCCAAGAAGACCCCGCGACAACCATACTCGATGAGCAGTTCTTC.

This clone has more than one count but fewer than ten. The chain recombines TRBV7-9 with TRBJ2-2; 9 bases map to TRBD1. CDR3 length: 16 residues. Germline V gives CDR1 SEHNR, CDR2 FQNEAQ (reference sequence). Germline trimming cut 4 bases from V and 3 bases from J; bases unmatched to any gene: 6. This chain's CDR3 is CASSSRGQGYTGELFF. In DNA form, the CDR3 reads TGTGCCAGCAGCTCCCGGGGACAGGGCTACACCGGGGAGCTGTTTTTT.

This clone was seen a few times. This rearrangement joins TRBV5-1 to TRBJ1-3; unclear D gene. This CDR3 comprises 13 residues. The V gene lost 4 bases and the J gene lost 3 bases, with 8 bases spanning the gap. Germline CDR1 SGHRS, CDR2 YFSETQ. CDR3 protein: CASSPPSGNTIYF. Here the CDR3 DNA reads TGCGCCAGCAGCCCCCCGAGTGGAAACACCATATATTTT.